These 24 T cell receptor beta chains came from one sample sequenced in a study of blood T cell repertoires in COVID-19. Clones were read by immunoSEQ multiplex PCR, and TCRdb kept only the in-frame ones, dropping some. The sample includes under 170,000 clones, more than 75% of them seen just once. Sequences were obtained from peripheral blood. The receptors were gathered from a man in his 70s with acute or convalescent COVID-19.

This clone was counted a single time. The rearrangement links TRBV10-3 to TRBJ2-3, with a tentative D call TRBD1 (6 bases). Germline CDR1 ENHRY, CDR2 SYGVKD. The CDR3 totals 16 residues. Trimming stripped 0 bases from V and 6 bases from J, with 16 bases between. In DNA form, the CDR3 reads TGTGCCATCAGTGAGTCGATGGCAGGGGCAGGGGATACGCAGTATTTT. Its protein product is CAISESMAGAGDTQYF.

J is TRBJ2-2 and V is TRBV4-2; the match to TRBD1 covers 8 bases. Germline-derived CDR1 and CDR2 are LGHNA and YNFKEQ. The J segment lost 2 bases and the V segment lost 3 bases, leaving 11 bases of the junction unmatched. The CDR3 loop spans 18 amino acids. The CDR3 DNA reads as TGTGCCAGCAGCCAGGAATGGAGGACAGGGACTAACACCGGGGAGCTGTTTTTT. Translating gives CASSQEWRTGTNTGELFF.

The CDR3 nucleotides read TGTGCCAGCAGTCACCCAGGGCGAGTAGCCTACAATGAGCAGTTCTTC. Protein: CASSHPGRVAYNEQFF. The V gene is TRBV5-8, the J gene TRBJ2-1; possibly TRBD1 for D (5 bases). Germline V gene sequence: CDR1 SGHTS, CDR2 YDEGEE. V shed 5 bases and J shed 2 bases, with 17 bases lying between them. This CDR3 has 16 amino acids.

In its sample, this clone was seen a few times. CDR3 amino acids: CASSQEERGRDLHF. The CDR3 DNA follows: TGTGCCAGCAGCCAAGAGGAGAGGGGGCGGGACCTCCACTTT. This chain links TRBV4-2 with TRBJ1-6; 7 bases fit TRBD1. Germline values: CDR1 LGHNA, CDR2 YNFKEQ. With V trimmed by 0 bases and J by 15 bases, 8 bases remained unmatched. The CDR3 extends over 14 amino acids.

This rearrangement joins TRBV3-1 (or the pseudogene TRBV3-2) to TRBJ1-6; 8 bases are a match to TRBD1. Per the germline V gene, CDR1 is LGHDT and CDR2 is YNNKEL (reference sequence). This CDR3 region has 16 residues. With V trimmed by 4 bases and J by 7 bases, 9 bases remained unmatched. The CDR3 here is CASSPVGTGGNSPLHF. The CDR3 DNA follows: TGTGCCAGCAGCCCCGTAGGGACAGGCGGGAATTCACCCCTCCACTTT.

This chain uses TRBV5-5 with TRBJ2-1; 8 bases map to TRBD1. There are 13 residues in the CDR3. The V and J ends lost 2 bases and 9 bases, in that order; junction bases with no gene match: 4. Germline assignment: CDR1 SGHKS and CDR2 YYEKEE (reference sequence). CDR3 protein: CASSFVDRGEQFF. As DNA, the CDR3 is TGTGCCAGCAGCTTTGTCGACAGGGGTGAGCAGTTCTTC.

The rearrangement links TRBV15 to TRBJ2-3, with 7 bases that match TRBD1. V trimming: 5 bases; J trimming: 14 bases; junction bases outside the gene matches: 16. Germline V CDR1 and CDR2: LNHNV, YYDKDF (reference sequence). CDR3 length equals 14 residues. CDR3 coding DNA: TGTGCCACCAGCCCGTACAGAAGAGGGGGCAGGGCGTATTTT. It translates to CATSPYRRGGRAYF.

This clone was recorded a few times. The genes are TRBV5-1 and TRBJ2-7; D perhaps matches TRBD1 (5 bases). V dropped 7 bases and J dropped 5 bases, with 22 bases sitting between them. Germline lookup yields CDR1 SGHRS and CDR2 YFSETQ. The CDR3 runs to 15 residues. The CDR3 sequence is CASSPDVGRNDEQYF. The CDR3 DNA reads as TGCGCCAGCTCCCCGGACGTGGGGCGGAACGACGAGCAGTACTTC.

V is TRBV5-1 and J is TRBJ1-5; TRBD1 might be the D (5 bases). Germline V gives CDR1 SGHRS, CDR2 YFSETQ. V was cut by 4 bases and J by 4 bases, with 9 bases left in between. The CDR3 consists of 13 residues. The CDR3 DNA reads TGCGCCAGCAGCGAGGACACGAATCAGCCCCAGCATTTT. This translates into CASSEDTNQPQHF.

V usage is TRBV19 and J usage is TRBJ2-5; D may be TRBD1 (6 bases). CDR1 and CDR2 from the germline V gene are LNHDA and SQIVND (reference sequence). Trimming stripped 0 bases from V and 4 bases from J, with 9 bases between. CDR3 length: 14 amino acids. In DNA, the CDR3 is TGTGCCAGTAGTATAGATCAAGGGGGAGAGACCCAGTACTTC. Translated: CASSIDQGGETQYF.

This chain joins TRBV27 and TRBJ2-3, with a possible D match to TRBD2 (6 bases). The CDR3 extends over 13 amino acids. Germline V gene data show CDR1 as MNHEY and CDR2 as SMNVEV (reference sequence). V lost 8 bases, J lost 8 bases, and 17 bases lay in between. DNA of the CDR3: TGTGCCAGCGCCCCCGGGACGGGGGTTACGCAGTATTTT. This translates into CASAPGTGVTQYF.

The CDR3 DNA sequence: TGTGCCAGCAGTTACAGGGGAGGGCTCACAGATACGCAGTATTTT. This translates into CASSYRGGLTDTQYF. The rearrangement links TRBV6-5 to TRBJ2-3; the match to TRBD2 covers 7 bases. The CDR3 runs to 15 residues. Germline CDR1 reads MNHEY; CDR2 reads SVGAGI. V lost 2 bases and J lost 2; bases outside the gene matches: 4.

The V call is TRBV18, the J call TRBJ1-1, with 7 bases fitting TRBD1. The CDR3 extends over 13 amino acids. J gave up 1 base and V 4 bases, and 0 bases lay outside the gene matches. Per the germline V gene, CDR1 is KGHSH and CDR2 is LQKENI. CDR3 nucleotide sequence: TGTGCCAGCTCACGGACAGGGAACACTGAAGCTTTCTTT. Its translation: CASSRTGNTEAFF.

The V call is TRBV30, the J call TRBJ1-5, with D maybe TRBD1 (5 bases). V lost 5 bases and J lost 6, with 17 bases in between. Germline V gives CDR1 GTSNPN, CDR2 SVGIG (reference sequence). This CDR3 has 14 amino acids. CDR3 residues: CAWAAGGRSQPQHF. The CDR3 DNA follows: TGTGCCTGGGCCGCCGGGGGAAGGAGTCAGCCCCAGCATTTT.

V gene TRBV4-2 combines with J gene TRBJ1-1; 8 nucleotides line up with TRBD1. Germline V gene lookup returns CDR1 LGHNA and CDR2 YNFKEQ. This CDR3 has 16 amino acids. The V and J ends lost 1 base and 6 bases, in that order; junction bases with no gene match: 10. The CDR3 here is CASSQADGQGLPEAFF. CDR3 sequence (DNA): TGTGCCAGCAGCCAAGCTGATGGACAGGGTCTACCTGAAGCTTTCTTT.

The J gene is TRBJ2-7, the V gene TRBV11-2, with 7 bases identical to TRBD1. This CDR3 region has 17 residues. Germline trimming cut 1 base from V and 6 bases from J; bases unmatched to any gene: 15. Germline V gene lookup returns CDR1 SGHAT and CDR2 FQNNGV. CDR3 nucleotide sequence: TGTGCCAGCAGCTTAGGGGGACAGTCCCTTTCGGTAAGCGAGCAGTACTTC. Protein: CASSLGGQSLSVSEQYF.

This chain uses TRBV14 with TRBJ2-5, with a tentative D call TRBD2 (5 bases). The ends were cut back, 4 bases at V and 5 bases at J, with 11 bases in the middle. The CDR3 extends over 13 amino acids. Germline V lookup: CDR1 SGHDN, CDR2 FVKESK. The CDR3 DNA sequence: TGTGCCAGCAGCCTCTCAGCGGTGGAGACCCAGTACTTC. It translates to CASSLSAVETQYF.

V is TRBV7-2 and J is TRBJ2-3, with 9 bases that match TRBD1. CDR3 length equals 18 residues. Germline V gene sequence: CDR1 SGHTA, CDR2 FQGNSA. With 4 bases clipped from V and 6 bases from J, the junction kept 17 bases outside the gene matches. The CDR3 protein is CASSSGPGQGNGLDTQYF. Written as DNA, the CDR3 is TGTGCCAGCAGCTCAGGCCCGGGACAGGGAAACGGCCTGGATACGCAGTATTTT.

The chain employs TRBV9 and TRBJ2-1, with 8 bases that match TRBD2. The junction had 9 bases not matched to a gene; V was cut back by 4 bases and J by 9 bases. Germline-derived CDR1 and CDR2 are SGDLS and YYNGEE. The CDR3 is 14 amino acids. The CDR3 DNA sequence: TGTGCCAGCAGCACCCGGGGGGGGACTGGTGAGCAGTTCTTC. Translation gives CASSTRGGTGEQFF.

V gene TRBV14 combines with J gene TRBJ1-5; D unclear. V lost 1 base and J lost 3, with 10 bases in between. The CDR3 has 15 residues. Looked up from germline, CDR1 is SGHDN and CDR2 is FVKESK. The CDR3 region is CASSQASGVNQPQHF. DNA for the CDR3: TGTGCCAGCAGCCAAGCCTCCGGGGTCAATCAGCCCCAGCATTTT.

In this sample, this clone turned up once. The chain carries TRBV15 and TRBJ2-7; TRBD1 might be the D (6 bases). This CDR3 region has 14 residues. Trimming took off 5 bases at V and 2 bases at J, with 13 bases between the two ends. Germline CDR1 is LNHNV and CDR2 is YYDKDF (reference sequence). The CDR3 spells CATSARQATYEQYF. In DNA, the CDR3 is TGTGCCACCAGCGCCCGACAGGCCACCTACGAGCAGTACTTC. The full variable domain, in which reference TRBV15 and TRBJ2-7 provide the parts outside the CDR3, is DAMVIQNPRYQVTQFGKPVTLSCSQTLNHNVMYWYQQKSSQAPKLLFHYYDKDFNNEADTPDNFQSRRPNTSFCFLDIRSPGLGDTAMYLCATSARQATYEQYFGPGTRLTVT.

This sequence joins TRBV7-2 and TRBJ1-6; D is possibly TRBD1 (5 bases). Trimming removed 1 base at V and 7 bases at J, with 14 bases between. Germline V CDR1 and CDR2: SGHTA, FQGNSA. The CDR3 loop spans 16 amino acids. CDR3 protein: CASSLGAGGRNSPLHF. The DNA of the CDR3 is TGTGCCAGCAGCTTAGGGGCCGGGGGAAGGAATTCACCCCTCCACTTT.

The J gene is TRBJ1-5, the V gene TRBV3-1 (or the pseudogene TRBV3-2); D may be TRBD1 (5 bases). Germline-derived CDR1 and CDR2 are LGHDT and YNNKEL (reference sequence). V dropped 0 bases and J dropped 15 bases, with 12 bases sitting between them. The CDR3 consists of 12 residues. CDR3 sequence reads: CASSQDWGVPHF. Written as DNA, the CDR3 is TGTGCCAGCAGCCAAGACTGGGGGGTACCGCATTTT.

The chain is built from TRBV5-1 and TRBJ2-5, with 8 bases matching TRBD1. The V gene's germline CDR1 is SGHRS and CDR2 YFSETQ. The CDR3 is 15 amino acids. Trimming at V came to 0 bases and at J to 1 base, leaving 2 bases not matched to a gene. This CDR3 reads CASSLGDRSQETQYF. The CDR3 DNA reads as TGCGCCAGCAGCTTGGGGGACAGGTCCCAAGAGACCCAGTACTTC.